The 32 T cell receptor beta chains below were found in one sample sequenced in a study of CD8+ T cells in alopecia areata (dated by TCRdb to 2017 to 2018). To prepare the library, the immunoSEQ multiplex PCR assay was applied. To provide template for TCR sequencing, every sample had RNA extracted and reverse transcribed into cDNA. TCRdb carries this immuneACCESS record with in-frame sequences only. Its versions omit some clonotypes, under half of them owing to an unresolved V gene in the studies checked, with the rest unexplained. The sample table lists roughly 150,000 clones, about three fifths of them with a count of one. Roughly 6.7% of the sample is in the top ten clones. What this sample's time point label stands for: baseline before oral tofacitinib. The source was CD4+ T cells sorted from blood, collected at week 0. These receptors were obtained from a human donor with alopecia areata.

CDR3: CASSTGRSYEQYF. CDR3 nucleotide sequence: TGTGCCAGCAGTACGGGACGTAGCTACGAGCAGTACTTC. V is TRBV28 and J is TRBJ2-7, with D tentatively TRBD1 or TRBD2 (5 bases each). With 5 bases removed from V and 3 bases from J, the gap between germline ends came to 11 bases. Germline CDR1 and CDR2: MDHEN and SYDVKM. There are 13 residues in the CDR3.

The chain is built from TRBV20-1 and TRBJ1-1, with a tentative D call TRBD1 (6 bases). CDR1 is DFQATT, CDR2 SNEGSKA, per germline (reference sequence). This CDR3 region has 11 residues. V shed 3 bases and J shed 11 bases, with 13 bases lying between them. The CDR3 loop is CSARGAREAFF. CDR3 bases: TGCAGTGCTAGGGGGGCCAGGGAGGCTTTCTTT.

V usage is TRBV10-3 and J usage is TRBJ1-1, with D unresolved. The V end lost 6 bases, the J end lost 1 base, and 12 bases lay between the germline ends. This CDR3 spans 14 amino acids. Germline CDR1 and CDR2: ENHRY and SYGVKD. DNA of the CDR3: TGTGCCATCAGAAGTGGGGAAAAGAACACTGAAGCTTTCTTT. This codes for CAIRSGEKNTEAFF.

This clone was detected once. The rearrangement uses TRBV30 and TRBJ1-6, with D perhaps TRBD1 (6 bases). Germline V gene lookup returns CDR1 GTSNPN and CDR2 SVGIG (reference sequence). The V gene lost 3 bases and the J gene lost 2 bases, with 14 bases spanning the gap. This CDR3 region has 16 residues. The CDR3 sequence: CAWRYDRLTYNSPLHF. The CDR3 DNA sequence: TGTGCCTGGAGATACGACAGGTTAACCTATAATTCACCCCTCCACTTT.

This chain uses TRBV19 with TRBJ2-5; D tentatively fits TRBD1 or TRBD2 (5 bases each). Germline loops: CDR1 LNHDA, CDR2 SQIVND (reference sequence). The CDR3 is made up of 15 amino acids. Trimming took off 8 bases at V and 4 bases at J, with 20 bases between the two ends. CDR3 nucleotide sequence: TGTGCCAGTCGGGGTCCTGGGGGTCCGGGAGAGACCCAGTACTTC. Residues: CASRGPGGPGETQYF.

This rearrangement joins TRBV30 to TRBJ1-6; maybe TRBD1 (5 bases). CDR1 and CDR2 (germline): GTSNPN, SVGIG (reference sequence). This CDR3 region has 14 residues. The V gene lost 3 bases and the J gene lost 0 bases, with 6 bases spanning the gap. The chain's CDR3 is CAWSQGSYNSPLHF. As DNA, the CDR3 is TGTGCCTGGAGCCAGGGCTCCTATAATTCACCCCTCCACTTT.

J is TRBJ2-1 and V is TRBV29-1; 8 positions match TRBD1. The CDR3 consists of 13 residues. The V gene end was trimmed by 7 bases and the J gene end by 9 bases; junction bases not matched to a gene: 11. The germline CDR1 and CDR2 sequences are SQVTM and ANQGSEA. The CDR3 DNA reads TGCAGCGCATGGGACAGGAGTTGGGGTGAGCAGTTCTTC. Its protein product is CSAWDRSWGEQFF.

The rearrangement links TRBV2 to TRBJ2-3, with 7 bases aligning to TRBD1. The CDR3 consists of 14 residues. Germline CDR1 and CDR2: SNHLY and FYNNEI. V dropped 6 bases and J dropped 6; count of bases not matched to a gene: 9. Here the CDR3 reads CASSGVGGDDTQYF. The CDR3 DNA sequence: TGTGCCAGCAGCGGGGTAGGGGGCGACGATACGCAGTATTTT.

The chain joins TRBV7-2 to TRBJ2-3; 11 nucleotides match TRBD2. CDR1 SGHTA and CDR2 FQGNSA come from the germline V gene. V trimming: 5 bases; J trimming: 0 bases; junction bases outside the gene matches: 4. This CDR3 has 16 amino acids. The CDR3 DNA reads TGTGCCAGCAGCACCCGACTAGCGGGGAGCACAGATACGCAGTATTTT. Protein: CASSTRLAGSTDTQYF.

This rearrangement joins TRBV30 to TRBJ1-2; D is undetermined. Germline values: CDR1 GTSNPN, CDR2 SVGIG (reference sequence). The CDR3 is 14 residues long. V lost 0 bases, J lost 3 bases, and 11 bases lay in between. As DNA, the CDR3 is TGTGCCTGGAGTGTAAAAGGGTGGGACTATGGCTACACCTTC. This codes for CAWSVKGWDYGYTF.

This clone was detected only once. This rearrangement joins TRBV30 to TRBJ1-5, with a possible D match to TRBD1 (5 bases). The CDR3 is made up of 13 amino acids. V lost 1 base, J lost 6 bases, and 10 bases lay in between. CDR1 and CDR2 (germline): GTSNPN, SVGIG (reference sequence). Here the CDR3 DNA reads TGTGCCTGGAGTGGGGGCACTCTTCAGCCCCAGCATTTT. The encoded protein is CAWSGGTLQPQHF. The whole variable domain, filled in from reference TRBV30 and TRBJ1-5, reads SQTIHQWPATLVQPVGSPLSLECTVEGTSNPNLYWYRQAAGRGLQLLFYSVGIGQISSEVPQNLSASRPQDRQFILSSKKLLLSDSGFYLCAWSGGTLQPQHFGDGTRLSIL.

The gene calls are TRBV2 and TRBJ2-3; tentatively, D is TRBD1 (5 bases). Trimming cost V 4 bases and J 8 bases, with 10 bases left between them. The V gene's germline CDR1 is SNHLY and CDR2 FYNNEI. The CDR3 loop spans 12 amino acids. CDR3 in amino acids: CASSGTFGTQYF. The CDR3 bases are TGTGCCAGCAGTGGGACATTCGGTACGCAGTATTTT. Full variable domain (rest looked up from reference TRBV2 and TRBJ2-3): EPEVTQTPSHQVTQMGQEVILRCVPISNHLYFYWYRQILGQKVEFLVSFYNNEISEKSEIFDDQFSVERPDGSNFTLKIRSTKLEDSAMYFCASSGTFGTQYFGPGTRLTVL.

The DNA for the CDR3 is TGCGCCAGCAGCTTGGACGGGGGCGCGAAGCCCCAGCATTTT. It codes for CASSLDGGAKPQHF. This chain links TRBV5-1 with TRBJ1-5; possible D gene TRBD1, 6 bases. Per germline, CDR1 SGHRS and CDR2 YFSETQ. Between the trimmed V and J ends, which lost 0 bases and 8 bases, there was a span of 12 bases. This CDR3 is 14 amino acids long. Full variable domain (rest looked up from reference TRBV5-1 and TRBJ1-5): KAGVTQTPRYLIKTRGQQVTLSCSPISGHRSVSWYQQTPGQGLQFLFEYFSETQRNKGNFPGRFSGRQFSNSRSEMNVSTLELGDSALYLCASSLDGGAKPQHFGDGTRLSIL.

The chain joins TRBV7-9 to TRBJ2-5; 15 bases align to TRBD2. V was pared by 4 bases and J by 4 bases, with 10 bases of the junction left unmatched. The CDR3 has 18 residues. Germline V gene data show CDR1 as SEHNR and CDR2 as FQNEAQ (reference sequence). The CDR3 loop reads CASSSGLAGGDPLETQYF. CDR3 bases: TGTGCCAGCAGCTCGGGACTAGCGGGGGGCGACCCTCTAGAGACCCAGTACTTC.

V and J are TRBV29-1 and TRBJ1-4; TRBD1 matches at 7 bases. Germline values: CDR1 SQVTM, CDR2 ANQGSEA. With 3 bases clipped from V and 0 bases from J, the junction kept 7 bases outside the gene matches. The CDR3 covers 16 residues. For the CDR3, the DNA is TGCAGCGTTGAGATAGGGGGCGCGGCAACTAATGAAAAACTGTTTTTT. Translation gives CSVEIGGAATNEKLFF.

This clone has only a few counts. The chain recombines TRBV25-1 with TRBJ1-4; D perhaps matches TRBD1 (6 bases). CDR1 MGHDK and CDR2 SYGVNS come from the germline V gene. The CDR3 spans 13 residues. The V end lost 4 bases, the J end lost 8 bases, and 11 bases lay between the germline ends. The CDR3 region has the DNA TGTGCCAGCAGTGCCAGGGGCCGGGAAAAACTGTTTTTT. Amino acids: CASSARGREKLFF.

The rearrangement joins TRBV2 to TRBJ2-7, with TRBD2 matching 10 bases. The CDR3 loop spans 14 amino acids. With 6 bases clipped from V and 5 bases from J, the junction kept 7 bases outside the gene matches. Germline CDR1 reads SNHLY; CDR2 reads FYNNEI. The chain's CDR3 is CASRGGTSVDEQYF. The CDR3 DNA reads TGTGCCAGCAGAGGAGGGACTAGCGTCGACGAGCAGTACTTC. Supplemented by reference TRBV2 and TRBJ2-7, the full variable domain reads EPEVTQTPSHQVTQMGQEVILRCVPISNHLYFYWYRQILGQKVEFLVSFYNNEISEKSEIFDDQFSVERPDGSNFTLKIRSTKLEDSAMYFCASRGGTSVDEQYFGPGTRLTVT.

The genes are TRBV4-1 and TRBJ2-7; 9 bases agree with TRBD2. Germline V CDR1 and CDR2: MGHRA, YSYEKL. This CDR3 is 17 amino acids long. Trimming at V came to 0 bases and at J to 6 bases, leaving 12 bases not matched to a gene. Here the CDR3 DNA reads TGCGCCAGCAGCCAAGATCGGCCGAGCGGGGGGTTCCGCGAGCAGTACTTC. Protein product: CASSQDRPSGGFREQYF.

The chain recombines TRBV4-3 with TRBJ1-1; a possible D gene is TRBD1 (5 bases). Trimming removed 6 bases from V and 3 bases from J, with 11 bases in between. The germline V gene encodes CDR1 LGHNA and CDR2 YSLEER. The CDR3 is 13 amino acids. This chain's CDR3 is CASRADSHTEAFF. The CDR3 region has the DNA TGCGCCAGCAGAGCCGACAGTCACACTGAAGCTTTCTTT.

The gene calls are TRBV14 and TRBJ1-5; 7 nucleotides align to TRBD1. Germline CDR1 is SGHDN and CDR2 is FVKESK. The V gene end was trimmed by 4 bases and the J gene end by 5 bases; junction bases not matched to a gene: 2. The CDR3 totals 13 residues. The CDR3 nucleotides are TGTGCCAGCAGCCGTGACAGGGATCAGCCCCAGCATTTT. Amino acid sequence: CASSRDRDQPQHF.

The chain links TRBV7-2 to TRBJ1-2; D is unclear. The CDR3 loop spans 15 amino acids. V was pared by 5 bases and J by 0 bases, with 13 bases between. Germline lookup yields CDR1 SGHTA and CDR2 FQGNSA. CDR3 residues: CASSPFASPNYGYTF. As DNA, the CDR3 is TGTGCCAGCAGCCCCTTTGCCAGCCCTAACTATGGCTACACCTTC.

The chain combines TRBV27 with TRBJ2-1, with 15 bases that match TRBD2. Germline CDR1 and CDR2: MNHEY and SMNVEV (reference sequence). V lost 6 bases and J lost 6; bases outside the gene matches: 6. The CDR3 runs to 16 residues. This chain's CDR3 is CASSRTSGGAGNEQFF. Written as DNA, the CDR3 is TGTGCCAGCAGCCGGACTAGCGGGGGGGCTGGCAATGAGCAGTTCTTC.

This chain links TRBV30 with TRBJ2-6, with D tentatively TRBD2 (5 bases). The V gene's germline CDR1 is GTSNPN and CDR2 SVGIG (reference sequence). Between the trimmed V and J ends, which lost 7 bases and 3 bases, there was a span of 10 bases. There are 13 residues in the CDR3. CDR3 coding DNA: TGTGCCTTCTCAGGAGGTGGGGCCAACGTCCTGACTTTC. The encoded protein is CAFSGGGANVLTF.

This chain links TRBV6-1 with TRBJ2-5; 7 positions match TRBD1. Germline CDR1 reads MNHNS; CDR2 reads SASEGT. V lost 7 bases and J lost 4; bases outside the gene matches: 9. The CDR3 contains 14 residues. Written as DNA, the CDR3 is TGTGCCAGCACTGGGACAGCCTTTGGAGAGACCCAGTACTTC. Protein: CASTGTAFGETQYF.

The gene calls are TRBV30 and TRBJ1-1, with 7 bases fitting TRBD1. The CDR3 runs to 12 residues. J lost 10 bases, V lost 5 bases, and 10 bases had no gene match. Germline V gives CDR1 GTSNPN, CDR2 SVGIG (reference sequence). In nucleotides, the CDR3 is TGTGCCTGGGGTCCTCGGCCAGGGGGAGCTTTCTTT. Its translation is CAWGPRPGGAFF. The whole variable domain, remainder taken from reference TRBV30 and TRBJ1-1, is SQTIHQWPATLVQPVGSPLSLECTVEGTSNPNLYWYRQAAGRGLQLLFYSVGIGQISSEVPQNLSASRPQDRQFILSSKKLLLSDSGFYLCAWGPRPGGAFFGQGTRLTVV.

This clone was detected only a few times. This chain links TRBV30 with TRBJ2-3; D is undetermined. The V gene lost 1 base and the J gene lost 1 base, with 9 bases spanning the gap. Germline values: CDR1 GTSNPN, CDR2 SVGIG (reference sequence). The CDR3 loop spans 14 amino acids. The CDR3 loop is CAWSGGIRTDTQYF. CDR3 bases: TGTGCCTGGAGTGGTGGGATACGCACAGATACGCAGTATTTT.

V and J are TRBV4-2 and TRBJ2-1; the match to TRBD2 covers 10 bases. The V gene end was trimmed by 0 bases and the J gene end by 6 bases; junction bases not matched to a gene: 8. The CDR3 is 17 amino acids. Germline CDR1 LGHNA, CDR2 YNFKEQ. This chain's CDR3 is CASSQDRSGGASNEQFF. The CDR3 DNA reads TGTGCCAGCAGCCAAGATCGGAGCGGGGGGGCCTCCAATGAGCAGTTCTTC.

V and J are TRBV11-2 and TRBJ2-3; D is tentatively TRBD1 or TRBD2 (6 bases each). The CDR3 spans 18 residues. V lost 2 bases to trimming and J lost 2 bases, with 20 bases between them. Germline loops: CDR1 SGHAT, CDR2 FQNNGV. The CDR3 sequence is CASSLRIRGQTNTDTQYF. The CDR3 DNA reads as TGTGCCAGCAGCTTAAGAATTCGGGGGCAGACTAACACAGATACGCAGTATTTT.

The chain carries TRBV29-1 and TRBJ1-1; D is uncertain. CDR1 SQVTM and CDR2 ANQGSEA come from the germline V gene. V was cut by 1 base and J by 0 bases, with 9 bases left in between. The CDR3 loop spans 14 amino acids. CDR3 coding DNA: TGCAGCGTTGAAGCGGACGGCTTGAACACTGAAGCTTTCTTT. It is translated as CSVEADGLNTEAFF. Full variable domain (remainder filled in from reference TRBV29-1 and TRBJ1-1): SAVISQKPSRDICQRGTSLTIQCQVDSQVTMMFWYRQQPGQSLTLIATANQGSEATYESGFVIDKFPISRPNLTFSTLTVSNMSPEDSSIYLCSVEADGLNTEAFFGQGTRLTVV.

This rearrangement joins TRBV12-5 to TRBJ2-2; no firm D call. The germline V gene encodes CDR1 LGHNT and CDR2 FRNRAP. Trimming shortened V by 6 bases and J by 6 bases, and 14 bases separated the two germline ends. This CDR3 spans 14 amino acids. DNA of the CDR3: TGTGCTAGTGGCCCGGGCGGCGCCCCCGGGGAGCTGTTTTTT. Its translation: CASGPGGAPGELFF.

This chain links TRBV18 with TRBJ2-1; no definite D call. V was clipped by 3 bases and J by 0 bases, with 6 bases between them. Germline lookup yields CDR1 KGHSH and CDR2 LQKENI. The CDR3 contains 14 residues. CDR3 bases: TGTGCCAGCTCACCCCCGTCCTCCTACAATGAGCAGTTCTTC. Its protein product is CASSPPSSYNEQFF. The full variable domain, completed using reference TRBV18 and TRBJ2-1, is NAGVMQNPRHLVRRRGQEARLRCSPMKGHSHVYWYRQLPEEGLKFMVYLQKENIIDESGMPKERFSAEFPKEGPSILRIQQVVRGDSAAYFCASSPPSSYNEQFFGPGTRLTVL.

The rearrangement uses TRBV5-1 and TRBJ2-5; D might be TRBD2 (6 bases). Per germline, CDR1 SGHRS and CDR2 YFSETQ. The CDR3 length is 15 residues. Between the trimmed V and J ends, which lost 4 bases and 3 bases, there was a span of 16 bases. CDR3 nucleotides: TGCGCCAGCAGCACGTCCGGGACTGCCAAAGAGACCCAGTACTTC. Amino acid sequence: CASSTSGTAKETQYF.